The present entry profiles one TCR beta chain with its context. Its specificity is unknown. This entry is derived from a study of CD8 T cells in ankylosing spondylitis. Findings of the study overall: The authors reported significant enrichment of disease-linked clones in matched ankylosing spondylitis synovial fluid.

TCRdb redid the calling of the 5' RACE reads with MiXCR, one entry per CDR3 protein. The sample comprises 250,000 to 300,000 distinct CDR3 sequences, under 20% of which are singletons, and around 32% rests with the top ten. The CDR3 has 15 amino acids. Trimming cost V 6 bases and J 0 bases, with 13 bases left between them. Germline CDR1 and CDR2: SGHDT and YYEEEE. What was sequenced was blood, either unsorted or a sorted T cell fraction (not recorded which). V gene TRBV5-6 combines with J gene TRBJ2-1; perhaps TRBD1 as D (5 bases). The clonotype was recovered from a male donor with ankylosing spondylitis or in good health (not recorded which). The CDR3 reads CASTEETDSYNEQFF. Written as DNA, the CDR3 is TGTGCCAGCACCGAGGAGACAGACTCCTACAATGAGCAGTTCTTC.